Shown below are 21 T cell receptor beta chains from a single sample sequenced in a study of cytomegalovirus exposure and HLA in healthy donors. Amplification used 60 Vbeta primers and 13 Jbeta primers. Assay: immunoSEQ multiplex PCR; the TCRdb copy retains only in-frame clones and omits some. Its table records around 140,000 clones. Material for sequencing was PBMCs. The receptors shown here come from a woman aged 40-49 years in good health and CMV-seronegative.

V usage is TRBV9 and J usage is TRBJ2-1; possible D gene TRBD2, 6 bases. CDR3 length: 18 residues. CDR1 is SGDLS and CDR2 is YYNGEE in the germline V gene. V was clipped by 3 bases and J by 0 bases, with 19 bases between them. The CDR3 reads CASSAHPNGRSSYNEQFF. The CDR3 region has the DNA TGTGCCAGCAGCGCTCACCCGAATGGGAGGTCCTCCTACAATGAGCAGTTCTTC.

The V gene is TRBV6-6, the J gene TRBJ1-2; 10 bases are a match to TRBD1. CDR1 and CDR2 (germline): MNHNY, SVGAGI (reference sequence). Unmatched junction bases numbered 4, after V lost 0 bases and J lost 6 bases. There are 15 residues in the CDR3. DNA for the CDR3: TGTGCCAGCAGTTACTCGACCGGGACAGGGGATGGCTACACCTTC. It yields the protein CASSYSTGTGDGYTF.

In DNA, the CDR3 is TGCGCCAGCAGCTTCGGGGACAGGGACAATGAGCAGTTCTTC. It encodes CASSFGDRDNEQFF. The J gene is TRBJ2-1, the V gene TRBV5-1; 9 bases match TRBD1. The CDR3 consists of 14 residues. Germline CDR1 SGHRS, CDR2 YFSETQ. V lost 2 bases and J lost 5; bases outside the gene matches: 2.

V and J are TRBV7-9 and TRBJ1-1, with 9 bases that match TRBD1. V lost 3 bases and J lost 4; bases outside the gene matches: 6. This CDR3 is built from 15 residues. Looked up from germline, CDR1 is SEHNR and CDR2 is FQNEAQ (reference sequence). The CDR3 coding sequence is TGTGCCAGCAGCTTTCACCTGACAGGGGGCACTGAAGCTTTCTTT. This gives the protein CASSFHLTGGTEAFF.

The CDR3 DNA reads as TGTGCCAGCAGCTTACCGCAGACTGAAGCTTTCTTT. Protein sequence: CASSLPQTEAFF. The J gene is TRBJ1-1, the V gene TRBV7-9; D is unclear. This CDR3 is 12 amino acids long. V was cut by 2 bases and J by 5 bases, with 6 bases left in between. From germline, CDR1 is SEHNR and CDR2 FQNEAQ (reference sequence). Full variable domain (remainder filled in from reference TRBV7-9 and TRBJ1-1): DTGVSQNPRHKITKRGQNVTFRCDPISEHNRLYWYRQTLGQGPEFLTYFQNEAQLEKSRLLSDRFSAERPKGSFSTLEIQRTEQGDSAMYLCASSLPQTEAFFGQGTRLTVV.

The J gene is TRBJ2-7, the V gene TRBV5-1; TRBD1 matches at 9 bases. V trimming: 4 bases; J trimming: 3 bases; junction bases outside the gene matches: 11. There are 16 residues in the CDR3. Germline V gene sequence: CDR1 SGHRS, CDR2 YFSETQ. The CDR3 DNA follows: TGCGCCAGCAGCCGAATGGTGGGACAGGGTATCTACGAGCAGTACTTC. It codes for CASSRMVGQGIYEQYF.

The genes are TRBV29-1 and TRBJ2-1, with D possibly being TRBD2 (5 bases). Germline CDR1 and CDR2: SQVTM and ANQGSEA. This CDR3 comprises 15 residues. V lost 5 bases to trimming and J lost 6 bases, with 20 bases between them. CDR3: CSVPLGLPVLNEQFF. The CDR3 nucleotides read TGCAGCGTTCCATTAGGACTGCCGGTCCTCAATGAGCAGTTCTTC.

The rearrangement uses TRBV6-1 and TRBJ2-1, with a possible D match to TRBD2 (6 bases). This CDR3 is 13 amino acids long. V was shortened by 0 bases and J by 10 bases, with 10 bases between the two germline ends. Germline-derived CDR1 and CDR2 are MNHNS and SASEGT. CDR3 in amino acids: CASSEAQLAEQFF. The DNA of the CDR3 is TGTGCCAGCAGTGAAGCCCAGCTAGCGGAGCAGTTCTTC.

V is TRBV9 and J is TRBJ2-3; 9 bases match TRBD2. J was trimmed by 1 base and V by 0 bases; bases with no gene match: 3. Per germline, CDR1 SGDLS and CDR2 YYNGEE. CDR3 length: 16 amino acids. CDR3 loop: CASSVGAGGRTDTQYF. DNA for the CDR3: TGTGCCAGCAGCGTAGGGGCGGGGGGGCGCACAGATACGCAGTATTTT.

This chain joins TRBV5-4 and TRBJ2-1; 10 bases match TRBD2. Losses at the gene ends were 9 bases for V and 4 bases for J; bases not matched to a gene: 7. Germline loops: CDR1 SGHNT, CDR2 YYREEE (reference sequence). This CDR3 is 14 amino acids long. CDR3 region: CATKPSGGYNEQFF. The DNA of the CDR3 is TGTGCCACCAAGCCTAGCGGGGGATACAATGAGCAGTTCTTC.

V is TRBV5-4 and J is TRBJ2-2; D not resolved. Between the trimmed V and J ends, which lost 3 bases and 3 bases, there was a span of 12 bases. Germline CDR1 is SGHNT and CDR2 is YYREEE (reference sequence). The CDR3 covers 15 residues. The DNA for the CDR3 is TGTGCCAGCAGCTACGGGTCTCGGGACACCGGGGAGCTGTTTTTT. Residues: CASSYGSRDTGELFF.

The chain joins TRBV27 to TRBJ1-2; 9 nucleotides align to TRBD1. V gave up 5 bases and J gave up 5 bases; unmatched junction bases: 9. CDR1 is MNHEY, CDR2 SMNVEV, per germline (reference sequence). This CDR3 contains 15 residues. This CDR3 reads CASSGEGQGLYGYTF. The CDR3 coding sequence is TGTGCCAGCAGTGGGGAAGGACAGGGGTTGTATGGCTACACCTTC.

V usage is TRBV6-5 and J usage is TRBJ1-4, with D perhaps matching TRBD1 (5 bases). The CDR3 loop spans 14 amino acids. In germline, CDR1 is MNHEY, CDR2 SVGAGI. Trimming cost V 10 bases and J 5 bases, with 17 bases left between them. DNA of the CDR3: TGTGCCACCAACTCGGGGGGGAAAAATGAAAAACTGTTTTTT. Translating it yields CATNSGGKNEKLFF.

J is TRBJ1-4 and V is TRBV7-2; D unclear. Germline V gives CDR1 SGHTA, CDR2 FQGNSA. V was cut by 2 bases and J by 0 bases, with 7 bases left in between. The CDR3 totals 15 residues. DNA of the CDR3: TGTGCCAGCAGCTTACACGGGGCAACTAATGAAAAACTGTTTTTT. Translating gives CASSLHGATNEKLFF.

As to this clone: The conserved closing phenylalanine or tryptophan is absent in this CDR3, likely reflecting a read error. The V call is TRBV5-1, the J call TRBJ1-1; 7 positions match TRBD1. J gave up 5 bases and V 0 bases, and 10 bases lay outside the gene matches. The CDR3 is 16 amino acids. Per the germline V gene, CDR1 is SGHRS and CDR2 is YFSETQ. CDR3 bases: TGCGCCAGCAGCTTGGGGGGGGTACAGGGGACAACTGAAGCTTTCTCT. Translation gives CASSLGGVQGTTEAFS.

The chain uses TRBV7-2 and TRBJ2-5; TRBD2 agrees at 9 bases. The CDR3 runs to 15 residues. Trimming took 5 bases from V and 4 from J; bases not matched to a gene: 8. Germline V gives CDR1 SGHTA, CDR2 FQGNSA. CDR3 in DNA: TGTGCCAGCAGCCCAAGGAAAGCGGGGGGAGAGACCCAGTACTTC. It translates to CASSPRKAGGETQYF.

This rearrangement joins TRBV28 to TRBJ2-7; no clear D gene. V gave up 3 bases and J gave up 4 bases, with 7 bases separating them. The CDR3 is 12 amino acids. The germline gives CDR1 MDHEN, CDR2 SYDVKM. CDR3 region: CASSFRKYEQYF. Written as DNA, the CDR3 is TGTGCCAGCAGTTTCAGGAAATACGAGCAGTACTTC.

This chain uses TRBV18 with TRBJ1-1, with D possibly TRBD1 on 6 matching bases. The germline CDR1 and CDR2 sequences are KGHSH and LQKENI. Deletions cut 5 bases from V and 3 bases from J, with 16 bases between. The CDR3 totals 15 residues. The CDR3 protein is CASSAITGMYTEAFF. CDR3 coding DNA: TGTGCCAGCTCAGCAATTACAGGGATGTACACTGAAGCTTTCTTT.

The V and J genes are TRBV2 and TRBJ1-5; D remains unclear. Trimming removed 4 bases at V and 4 bases at J, with 14 bases between. This CDR3 contains 15 residues. Looked up from germline, CDR1 is SNHLY and CDR2 is FYNNEI. For the CDR3, the DNA is TGTGCCAGCAGTGGTTTGGAGGGTGGGAATCAGCCCCAGCATTTT. It encodes CASSGLEGGNQPQHF.

Points on this clone: The junction departs from germline at one end; a sequencing error may be responsible. This chain joins TRBV5-1 and TRBJ2-3, with a weak D call TRBD2 (5 bases). Per the germline V gene, CDR1 is SGHRS and CDR2 is YFSETQ. The CDR3 length is 14 residues. CDR3 sequence (DNA): TGCGCCAGCAGCATGGTGAGCGGCACAAATACGCAGTATTTT. Translated, it gives CASSMVSGTNTQYF.

The V and J genes are TRBV14 and TRBJ2-7; a weak D match, TRBD2 (5 bases). Germline loops: CDR1 SGHDN, CDR2 FVKESK. Trimming left V 4 bases short and J 3 bases short, with 16 bases between. The CDR3 sequence is 15 residues long. The CDR3 loop reads CASSPPWRQVYEQYV. CDR3 DNA sequence: TGTGCCAGCAGCCCGCCCTGGAGGCAGGTCTACGAGCAGTACGTC.